The next 28 T cell receptor beta chains were all read from a single sample in a study of CD8 T cells in ankylosing spondylitis. Study observations and caveats: There was a TCR beta motif, made of several highly homologous variants, that appeared characteristic of ankylosing spondylitis blood.

Via MiXCR, TCRdb re-called the 5' RACE reads, giving one row per CDR3 protein. The sample lists more than 400,000 distinct CDR3 sequences, approximately 5% occurring once. These receptors lack a known antigen. Specimen: blood, either unsorted or a sorted T cell fraction (not recorded which). The receptors shown here come from a male donor with ankylosing spondylitis.

This clonotype was found many times. The chain recombines TRBV30 with TRBJ1-2; D call uncertain. Germline V gene data show CDR1 as GTSNPN and CDR2 as SVGIG (reference sequence). V lost 0 bases and J 6 bases, leaving 5 bases between the germline ends. CDR3 size: 11 residues. The CDR3 sequence: CAWSVVDGYTF. In nucleotides, the CDR3 is TGTGCCTGGAGTGTAGTCGATGGCTACACCTTC.

This clonotype has at least ten counts. J is TRBJ2-5 and V is TRBV4-2; D uncertain. The germline V gene has CDR1 LGHNA and CDR2 YNFKEQ. The CDR3 runs 12 residues. V dropped 2 bases and J dropped 5 bases, with 6 bases sitting between them. The CDR3 region is CASSQPLETQYF. The CDR3 coding sequence is TGTGCCAGCAGCCAACCCCTGGAGACCCAGTACTTC.

This clonotype was observed many times. The chain links TRBV29-1 to TRBJ1-4; D perhaps matches TRBD1 (6 bases). Deletions cut 2 bases from V and 7 bases from J, with 11 bases between. The CDR3 loop spans 13 amino acids. Germline V gene lookup returns CDR1 SQVTM and CDR2 ANQGSEA. The CDR3 sequence is CSVERKGGEKLFF. CDR3 DNA sequence: TGCAGCGTTGAAAGAAAAGGGGGTGAAAAACTGTTTTTT.

In this sample, this clonotype turned up many times. The genes are TRBV5-1 and TRBJ1-5; D not resolved. Between the trimmed V and J ends, which lost 0 bases and 0 bases, there was a span of 7 bases. The CDR3 covers 15 residues. The germline V gene has CDR1 SGHRS and CDR2 YFSETQ. In DNA, the CDR3 is TGCGCCAGCAGCTTGGGACAAAATAGCAATCAGCCCCAGCATTTT. This translates into CASSLGQNSNQPQHF.

Many counts were recorded for this clonotype. V is TRBV3-1 and J is TRBJ2-3, with a weak D call TRBD2 (5 bases). The germline CDR1 and CDR2 sequences are LGHDT and YNNKEL (reference sequence). The CDR3 is 13 amino acids. The germline V and J ends were trimmed by 2 bases and 12 bases, with 15 bases remaining between them. The CDR3 spells CASSQTRARGQYF. DNA of the CDR3: TGTGCCAGCAGCCAAACGCGGGCGCGAGGCCAGTATTTT.

In this sample, this clonotype turned up many times. The chain carries TRBV9 and TRBJ2-2; tentative D call: TRBD1 (5 bases). Trimming left V 0 bases short and J 3 bases short, with 9 bases between. Germline assignment: CDR1 SGDLS and CDR2 YYNGEE. The CDR3 has 15 residues. This CDR3 reads CASSVAQGYTGELFF. The DNA for the CDR3 is TGTGCCAGCAGCGTAGCTCAGGGATACACCGGGGAGCTGTTTTTT.

This clonotype was recorded at least ten times. The CDR3 nucleotides are TGTGCCAGCAGCTTAAGGGGGCGAGGACGTTACAATGAGCAGTTCTTC. Translating it yields CASSLRGRGRYNEQFF. V is TRBV5-6 and J is TRBJ2-1; 7 bases line up with TRBD1. Germline V gives CDR1 SGHDT, CDR2 YYEEEE. The ends lost 2 bases at V and 4 bases at J; junction bases unmatched: 9. The CDR3 length is 16 residues.

This clonotype was seen at least ten times. The chain links TRBV28 to TRBJ1-4; TRBD1 might be the D (5 bases). Trimming removed 6 bases from V and 10 bases from J, with 27 bases in between. The length of the CDR3 is 17 residues. The V gene's germline CDR1 is MDHEN and CDR2 SYDVKM. This chain's CDR3 is CASSPLGEADQGGKLFF. The CDR3 nucleotides are TGTGCCAGCAGCCCCCTAGGAGAGGCCGACCAGGGAGGAAAACTGTTTTTT.

This clonotype was seen a handful of times. This chain connects TRBV7-6 to TRBJ2-4; D is ambiguous. V was clipped by 5 bases and J by 1 base, with 12 bases between them. This CDR3 has 15 residues. CDR1 is SGHVS, CDR2 FNYEAQ, per germline. The CDR3 sequence: CASSTDILAKNIQYF. The CDR3 DNA sequence: TGTGCCAGCAGCACCGACATTTTGGCCAAAAACATTCAGTACTTC.

This clonotype was observed a single time. The chain uses TRBV4-2 and TRBJ2-7, with D tentatively TRBD2 (6 bases). V lost 4 bases, J lost 9 bases, and 19 bases lay in between. CDR3 length equals 14 residues. Per germline, CDR1 LGHNA and CDR2 YNFKEQ. CDR3 bases: TGTGCCAGCAGCCGGGAGGTCCTCTGCTGGGTGCAGTACTTC. Its protein product is CASSREVLCWVQYF.

This clonotype was observed at least ten times. In DNA, the CDR3 is TGTGCCAGCAGCTTAGTGGCAGGGAGAACCGGGGAGCTGTTTTTT. The encoded protein is CASSLVAGRTGELFF. V gene TRBV7-2 combines with J gene TRBJ2-2, with D possibly called TRBD1 or TRBD2 (5 bases each). Germline V gives CDR1 SGHTA, CDR2 FQGNSA. Trimming removed 1 base at V and 5 bases at J, with 11 bases between. This CDR3 comprises 15 residues.

This clonotype was seen ten or more times. V is TRBV24-1 and J is TRBJ2-2; perhaps TRBD1 as D (5 bases). Germline assignment: CDR1 KGHDR and CDR2 SFDVKD. This CDR3 has 12 amino acids. V was trimmed by 12 bases and J by 5 bases, leaving 12 bases between them. The CDR3 is CAVAGLTGELFF. In DNA, the CDR3 is TGTGCCGTCGCAGGGTTGACCGGGGAGCTGTTTTTT.

This clonotype was recorded at least ten times. The chain joins TRBV27 to TRBJ2-2; D is undetermined. Germline V gene sequence: CDR1 MNHEY, CDR2 SMNVEV (reference sequence). The CDR3 contains 16 residues. V dropped 6 bases and J dropped 6 bases, with 20 bases sitting between them. The CDR3 region is CASSRRSGLTAGELFF. The DNA of the CDR3 is TGTGCCAGCAGCCGCCGGTCGGGCCTTACTGCCGGGGAGCTGTTTTTT.

This clonotype was counted ten times or more. The V and J genes are TRBV10-3 and TRBJ2-7, with a tentative D call TRBD2 (6 bases). This CDR3 has 14 amino acids. CDR1 and CDR2 (germline): ENHRY, SYGVKD. V was cut by 10 bases and J by 1 base, with 17 bases left in between. CDR3 sequence (DNA): TGTGCCAGTATTGGGGGGAACCCATCCTACGAGCAGTACTTC. Protein product: CASIGGNPSYEQYF.

The chain carries TRBV6-1 and TRBJ1-1; D is uncertain. V was pared by 6 bases and J by 7 bases, with 15 bases between. This CDR3 has 13 residues. The germline V gene has CDR1 MNHNS and CDR2 SASEGT. The CDR3 DNA reads as TGTGCCAGCAGCCGGAACACGATACATGAAGCTTTCTTT. This codes for CASSRNTIHEAFF.

The table lists this clonotype with a few counts. The genes are TRBV7-2 and TRBJ2-1, with unresolved D. Per the germline V gene, CDR1 is SGHTA and CDR2 is FQGNSA. Trimming removed 3 bases at V and 2 bases at J, with 20 bases between. The CDR3 runs to 18 residues. DNA for the CDR3: TGTGCCAGCAGCTTCGCGCAGGCCACCCGGAACCCCTACAATGAGCAGTTCTTC. Translated: CASSFAQATRNPYNEQFF. Complete variable domain (other parts from reference TRBV7-2 and TRBJ2-1): GAGVSQSPSNKVTEKGKDVELRCDPISGHTALYWYRQSLGQGLEFLIYFQGNSAPDKSGLPSDRFSAERTGGSVSTLTIQRTQQEDSAVYLCASSFAQATRNPYNEQFFGPGTRLTVL.

This clonotype was recorded at least ten times. The CDR3 region is CASSVAPYNEQFF. The DNA of the CDR3 is TGTGCCAGCAGCGTAGCCCCCTACAATGAGCAGTTCTTC. The chain combines TRBV9 with TRBJ2-1, with no clear D. Trimming took 0 bases from V and 2 from J, leaving 3 bases between them. The CDR3 sequence is 13 residues long. Germline assignment: CDR1 SGDLS and CDR2 YYNGEE.

This clonotype was detected ten times or more. The chain recombines TRBV6-1 with TRBJ2-3; D is unclear. From germline, CDR1 is MNHNS and CDR2 SASEGT. This CDR3 contains 14 residues. Trimming cost V 6 bases and J 5 bases, with 15 bases left between them. Written as DNA, the CDR3 is TGTGCCAGCAGCCACGGGCCGGTGGGAGATACGCAGTATTTT. Translated, it gives CASSHGPVGDTQYF.

This clonotype was recorded at least ten times. The V and J genes are TRBV7-2 and TRBJ1-4; D uncertain. Trimming shortened V by 2 bases and J by 5 bases, and 9 bases separated the two germline ends. CDR3 length: 14 amino acids. CDR1 is SGHTA, CDR2 FQGNSA, per germline. The CDR3 coding sequence is TGTGCCAGCAGCTTAAACGGGTTCAATGAAAAACTGTTTTTT. Its protein product is CASSLNGFNEKLFF.

This clonotype has a handful of counts. The rearrangement links TRBV6-6 to TRBJ2-7, with D perhaps matching TRBD1 or TRBD2 (5 bases each). The CDR3 is made up of 12 amino acids. Germline V CDR1 and CDR2: MNHNY, SVGAGI (reference sequence). Trimming removed 2 bases from V and 7 bases from J, with 9 bases in between. CDR3 loop: CASSYRWGEQYF. For the CDR3, the DNA is TGTGCCAGCAGTTACCGTTGGGGGGAGCAGTACTTC.

This clonotype was recorded a few times. CDR3 protein: CSALKTGQGGYGYTF. Written as DNA, the CDR3 is TGCAGTGCTTTGAAGACAGGTCAGGGAGGCTATGGCTACACCTTC. This chain uses TRBV20-1 with TRBJ1-2; D may be TRBD1 (6 bases). The CDR3 length is 15 residues. The germline V gene has CDR1 DFQATT and CDR2 SNEGSKA (reference sequence). Deletions cut 5 bases from V and 4 bases from J, with 20 bases between.

This clonotype occurred many times. The chain combines TRBV6-1 with TRBJ2-7; the D gene could be TRBD1 or TRBD2 (5 bases each). This CDR3 is built from 14 residues. Trimming shortened V by 7 bases and J by 2 bases, and 15 bases separated the two germline ends. Germline V gene lookup returns CDR1 MNHNS and CDR2 SASEGT. CDR3 nucleotide sequence: TGTGCCAGCACCTTACCGGGACCCACCTACGAGCAGTACTTC. Translation: CASTLPGPTYEQYF.

The chain links TRBV4-3 to TRBJ2-3, with 9 bases lining up with TRBD1. This CDR3 spans 14 amino acids. The J segment lost 3 bases and the V segment lost 5 bases, leaving 3 bases of the junction unmatched. CDR1 is LGHNA and CDR2 is YSLEER in the germline V gene. The CDR3 sequence: CASSWDRETDTQYF. DNA of the CDR3: TGCGCCAGCAGCTGGGACAGGGAGACAGATACGCAGTATTTT.

V usage is TRBV6-2 or TRBV6-3 and J usage is TRBJ2-2, with TRBD2 as a possible D gene (6 bases). CDR3 length: 12 amino acids. V was clipped by 6 bases and J by 6 bases, with 8 bases between them. Germline values: CDR1 MNHEY, CDR2 SVGEGT. The DNA for the CDR3 is TGTGCCAGCAGACGGGACTCCGGGGAGCTGTTTTTT. Its translation is CASRRDSGELFF.

This clonotype was found many times. The chain has TRBV7-9 and TRBJ2-4; TRBD1 aligns across 9 bases. This CDR3 region has 13 residues. V trimming: 1 base; J trimming: 16 bases; junction bases outside the gene matches: 8. Germline CDR1 reads SEHNR; CDR2 reads FQNEAQ (reference sequence). CDR3 nucleotides: TGTGCCAGCAGCTTAGGGACCGGGACAGGGACATACTTC. It specifies CASSLGTGTGTYF.

This clonotype showed up many times. The V gene is TRBV4-1, the J gene TRBJ1-4; D perhaps matches TRBD1 (6 bases). Trimming stripped 4 bases from V and 0 bases from J, with 15 bases between. Germline V gene lookup returns CDR1 MGHRA and CDR2 YSYEKL. This CDR3 contains 17 residues. The CDR3 sequence: CASSPRQVGATNEKLFF. In DNA form, the CDR3 reads TGCGCCAGCAGCCCACGACAGGTGGGGGCAACTAATGAAAAACTGTTTTTT.

The chain has TRBV18 and TRBJ1-5; D remains unclear. The CDR3 loop spans 13 amino acids. Germline assignment: CDR1 KGHSH and CDR2 LQKENI. Trimming took off 3 bases at V and 5 bases at J, with 8 bases between the two ends. This CDR3 reads CASSPDPDQPQHF. The DNA for the CDR3 is TGTGCCAGCTCACCGGATCCGGATCAGCCCCAGCATTTT.

This clonotype was seen repeatedly, ten times or more. The V and J genes are TRBV5-8 and TRBJ2-1, with TRBD1 as a possible D gene (5 bases). V was clipped by 0 bases and J by 5 bases, with 12 bases between them. The CDR3 runs to 15 residues. The germline V gene has CDR1 SGHTS and CDR2 YDEGEE. The DNA for the CDR3 is TGTGCCAGCAGCTTGGGGCAGGGTGGACACAATGAGCAGTTCTTC. Protein: CASSLGQGGHNEQFF.